This TCR beta chain was sequenced for a study of blood T cell repertoires in COVID-19. Study details: Samples came from the United States, Italy and Spain, spanning acute and convalescent COVID-19. T cells, B-cell-depleted T cells, or PBMCs provided the cDNA or gDNA that served as material.

TCRdb's copy holds only in-frame clones and misses some; the assay was immunoSEQ multiplex PCR. The profile shows over 350,000 clones, roughly 88% of them singletons. CDR1 and CDR2 from the germline V gene are SGHRS and YFSETQ. The ends were cut back, 3 bases at V and 7 bases at J, with 10 bases in the middle. There are 13 residues in the CDR3. The sample taken for sequencing was peripheral blood. The clonotype was recovered from a young woman with active or convalescent COVID-19. This chain uses TRBV5-1 with TRBJ2-2; tentatively, D is TRBD1 (6 bases). The CDR3 is CASSWTEGGELFF. The CDR3 DNA is TGCGCCAGCAGCTGGACAGAGGGCGGGGAGCTGTTTTTT.